This is a list of T cell receptor beta chains from one sample in a study of blood T cell repertoires in COVID-19. Sequenced by immunoSEQ multiplex PCR; TCRdb stores in-frame clones only, minus some. The sample carries 250,000 or so clones, about 89% recorded once. Sequenced: peripheral blood. These receptors originate from a man in his forties with active or convalescent COVID-19. The CDR3 runs from the conserved cysteine through the conserved F or W. Each record gives: clone size, D gene, V gene, J gene, CDR3 DNA, CDR3 protein. D genes are given only for firm matches. Clone size appears in some rows only: once, few, many, or a class for an expanded clone.

clone_size: -
d_call: TRBD1
v_call: TRBV28
j_call: TRBJ1-2
cdr3_nt: TGTGCCAGCAGTAAGGGACAGGAGGGTTATGGCTACACCTTC
cdr3_aa: CASSKGQEGYGYTF

clone_size: once
d_call: -
v_call: TRBV5-1
j_call: TRBJ2-4
cdr3_nt: TGCGCCAGCAGCCCAGTGAAGATAGCCAAAAACATTCAGTACTTC
cdr3_aa: CASSPVKIAKNIQYF

clone_size: -
d_call: TRBD1
v_call: TRBV30
j_call: TRBJ1-1
cdr3_nt: TGTGCCTGGAGGGGACAGAGTAACACTGAAGCTTTCTTT
cdr3_aa: CAWRGQSNTEAFF

clone_size: -
d_call: TRBD1
v_call: TRBV4-1
j_call: TRBJ1-2
cdr3_nt: TGCGCCAGCAGCCAAGTGGGCCGACAGGGCCCGTCTTATGGCTACACCTTC
cdr3_aa: CASSQVGRQGPSYGYTF

clone_size: -
d_call: -
v_call: TRBV5-4
j_call: TRBJ2-1
cdr3_nt: TGTGCCAGCAGCTTAGTGGGATCAGGGTACAATGAGCAGTTCTTC
cdr3_aa: CASSLVGSGYNEQFF

clone_size: -
d_call: -
v_call: TRBV7-9
j_call: TRBJ1-3
cdr3_nt: TGTGCCAGCAGCTCCTCCTCCCCGGGAAACACCATATATTTT
cdr3_aa: CASSSSSPGNTIYF

clone_size: -
d_call: -
v_call: TRBV5-1
j_call: TRBJ1-6
cdr3_nt: TGCGCCAGCAGCCGGGGGGAGGGGGGTTCACCCCTCCACTTT
cdr3_aa: CASSRGEGGSPLHF

clone_size: -
d_call: -
v_call: TRBV9
j_call: TRBJ1-4
cdr3_nt: TGTGCCAGCAGCGCCGATAGCGGGGAAAAACTGTTTTTT
cdr3_aa: CASSADSGEKLFF

clone_size: -
d_call: -
v_call: TRBV12-3/TRBV12-4
j_call: TRBJ1-1
cdr3_nt: TGTGCCAGCAAAATCGAGCGTCACACTGAAGCTTTCTTT
cdr3_aa: CASKIERHTEAFF

clone_size: few
d_call: -
v_call: TRBV5-4
j_call: TRBJ1-6
cdr3_nt: TGTGCCAGCAGCCCTCAGGGGAAGGGTTCACCCCTCCACTTT
cdr3_aa: CASSPQGKGSPLHF

clone_size: -
d_call: -
v_call: TRBV5-1
j_call: TRBJ1-4
cdr3_nt: TGCGCCAGCAGCCCGTACGGTCACGGGGAAAAACTGTTTTTT
cdr3_aa: CASSPYGHGEKLFF

clone_size: -
d_call: -
v_call: TRBV10-3
j_call: TRBJ1-6
cdr3_nt: TGTGCCATCACCCCTACAGAGAAGAATTCACCCCTCCACTTT
cdr3_aa: CAITPTEKNSPLHF

clone_size: -
d_call: TRBD2
v_call: TRBV29-1
j_call: TRBJ2-1
cdr3_nt: TGCAGCGCCGGGAGGGGACTAGCGGGGGACAATGAGCAGTTCTTC
cdr3_aa: CSAGRGLAGDNEQFF

clone_size: -
d_call: -
v_call: TRBV28
j_call: TRBJ1-5
cdr3_nt: TGTGCCAGCGCGGGGGCGGGTCAGCCCCAGCATTTT
cdr3_aa: CASAGAGQPQHF

clone_size: once
d_call: TRBD1
v_call: TRBV5-6
j_call: TRBJ2-1
cdr3_nt: TGTGCCAGCAGCTTCGGGACAGGGGCGCATGAGCAGTTCTTC
cdr3_aa: CASSFGTGAHEQFF

clone_size: -
d_call: -
v_call: TRBV11-3
j_call: TRBJ2-7
cdr3_nt: TGTGCCAGCAGCAAGGGGGGGGCGCGAAATGCCTACGAGCAGTACTTC
cdr3_aa: CASSKGGARNAYEQYF

clone_size: once
d_call: TRBD1
v_call: TRBV24-1
j_call: TRBJ2-1
cdr3_nt: TGTGCCACCGCCCCACAGGGGGGCTCCTACAATGAGCAGTTCTTC
cdr3_aa: CATAPQGGSYNEQFF

clone_size: -
d_call: TRBD2
v_call: TRBV24-1
j_call: TRBJ2-7
cdr3_nt: TGTGCCACCAGTGATTTTACGGTAGCGGGAACCTACGAGCAGTACTTC
cdr3_aa: CATSDFTVAGTYEQYF

clone_size: once
d_call: TRBD1
v_call: TRBV12-5
j_call: TRBJ1-5
cdr3_nt: TGTGCTAGTGTCCAGGGACAGGGGCTCCTTAGCAATCAGCCCCAGCATTTT
cdr3_aa: CASVQGQGLLSNQPQHF

clone_size: -
d_call: -
v_call: TRBV4-1
j_call: TRBJ1-4
cdr3_nt: TGCGCCAGCAGCCAAGTGGGCGAAAAACTGTTTTTT
cdr3_aa: CASSQVGEKLFF

clone_size: -
d_call: TRBD1
v_call: TRBV7-3
j_call: TRBJ2-1
cdr3_nt: TGTGCCAGCAGCGCCGGGACAGGGGCGAGTTTGGGGCAGTTCTTC
cdr3_aa: CASSAGTGASLGQFF

clone_size: -
d_call: -
v_call: TRBV11-2
j_call: TRBJ2-2
cdr3_nt: TGTGCCAGCAGCTCCGCCCGCCGCGGCATGAACACCGGGGAGCTGTTTTTT
cdr3_aa: CASSSARRGMNTGELFF

clone_size: -
d_call: TRBD1
v_call: TRBV28
j_call: TRBJ1-2
cdr3_nt: TGTGCCAGCAGTCAATCCCGGACAGGGGGGAACTATGGCTACACCTTC
cdr3_aa: CASSQSRTGGNYGYTF

clone_size: -
d_call: -
v_call: TRBV5-1
j_call: TRBJ1-1
cdr3_nt: TGCGCCAGCAGCTTGGGGGCGGTGCGGGACACTGAAGCTTTCTTT
cdr3_aa: CASSLGAVRDTEAFF

clone_size: -
d_call: TRBD1
v_call: TRBV4-2
j_call: TRBJ1-1
cdr3_nt: TGTGCCAGCAGCCAATCATACAGGGGAAGGGGGAACACTGAAGCTTTCTTT
cdr3_aa: CASSQSYRGRGNTEAFF

clone_size: -
d_call: -
v_call: TRBV9
j_call: TRBJ2-3
cdr3_nt: TGTGCCAGCAGCGCAGGGACATTCATTTCGTTGGGGACAGATACGCAGTATTTT
cdr3_aa: CASSAGTFISLGTDTQYF

clone_size: -
d_call: -
v_call: TRBV5-6
j_call: TRBJ2-7
cdr3_nt: TGTGCCAGCAGCTCTATGAGCCACGAGCAGTACTTC
cdr3_aa: CASSSMSHEQYF

clone_size: -
d_call: TRBD2
v_call: TRBV4-1
j_call: TRBJ2-6
cdr3_nt: TGCGCCAGCAGCCGCCTACTAGCGGGAGGTTCAGGGGCCAACGTCCTGACTTTC
cdr3_aa: CASSRLLAGGSGANVLTF

clone_size: -
d_call: TRBD1
v_call: TRBV10-3
j_call: TRBJ1-5
cdr3_nt: TGTGCCATCAGTGTTGACAGGGCTCAGCCCCAGCATTTT
cdr3_aa: CAISVDRAQPQHF

clone_size: -
d_call: TRBD2
v_call: TRBV5-1
j_call: TRBJ2-1
cdr3_nt: TGCGCCAGCAGCGTGCCGGGACTAGAATCCTACAATGAGCAGTTCTTC
cdr3_aa: CASSVPGLESYNEQFF

clone_size: -
d_call: -
v_call: TRBV6-2/TRBV6-3
j_call: TRBJ2-5
cdr3_nt: TGTGCCAGCAGTAACTCACGACTAGAGGGGACCCAGTACTTC
cdr3_aa: CASSNSRLEGTQYF

clone_size: -
d_call: -
v_call: TRBV3-1/TRBV3-2
j_call: TRBJ1-1
cdr3_nt: TGTGCCAGCAGCCAATGGGCCATGAACACTGAAGCTTTCTTT
cdr3_aa: CASSQWAMNTEAFF

clone_size: -
d_call: TRBD2
v_call: TRBV5-1
j_call: TRBJ2-3
cdr3_nt: TGCGCCAGCAGCTTGGCTCTAGCGGGGGGCACAGATACGCAGTATTTT
cdr3_aa: CASSLALAGGTDTQYF

clone_size: -
d_call: -
v_call: TRBV14
j_call: TRBJ2-3
cdr3_nt: TGTGCCAGCAGCGGTCTAGGCAACACAGATACGCAGTATTTT
cdr3_aa: CASSGLGNTDTQYF

clone_size: -
d_call: -
v_call: TRBV19
j_call: TRBJ1-3
cdr3_nt: TGTGCCAGTAGTTTACAGGGCTCTGGAAACACCATATATTTT
cdr3_aa: CASSLQGSGNTIYF

clone_size: -
d_call: TRBD2
v_call: TRBV24-1
j_call: TRBJ2-2
cdr3_nt: TGTGCCACCAGGGGGGTCGGGACTAGCGGGAGAACCGGGGAGCTGTTTTTT
cdr3_aa: CATRGVGTSGRTGELFF

clone_size: -
d_call: TRBD1
v_call: TRBV2
j_call: TRBJ2-5
cdr3_nt: TGTGCCAGCTCTGCGGGACAGGGGTTAGGCCAAGAGACCCAGTACTTC
cdr3_aa: CASSAGQGLGQETQYF